These T cell receptor beta chains were read from a single sample in a study of T cells in Graves' hyperthyroidism and ophthalmopathy. In TCRdb, the multiplex PCR reads were re-called with MiXCR into one record per CDR3 protein. Among roughly 500,000 distinct CDR3 sequences listed, 35% to 55% were seen once. Sequenced material: peripheral blood or thyroid tissue (not recorded which). These receptors were taken from an adult woman with Graves' disease, either hyperthyroidism or ophthalmopathy (not recorded which). Both conserved end residues are trimmed from each CDR3.

V gene	J gene	CDR3 protein
TRBV6-5	TRBJ1-5	ATHRTGSSDQPQH
TRBV20-1	TRBJ1-3	SASSQAGNTIY
TRBV13	TRBJ1-6	ASSLGRTYNSPLH
TRBV12-3/TRBV12-4	TRBJ2-3	ASSTRDRLDTQY
TRBV29-1	TRBJ1-1	SVVLGQGGTEAF
TRBV6-5	TRBJ1-2	ASSFTGGANYGYT
TRBV5-1	TRBJ2-6	ASSRGVQNSGANVLT
TRBV7-8	TRBJ1-2	ASRTPVSLNGYT
TRBV20-1	TRBJ1-4	SAKLGQGTNEKLF
TRBV24-1	TRBJ2-3	ATSDLGTGRITPDTQY
TRBV4-1	TRBJ1-5	ASSLRSGNQPQH
TRBV20-1	TRBJ2-7	SARSWGGVYEQY
TRBV18	TRBJ1-1	ASSPQGGTEAF
TRBV6-5	TRBJ1-5	ASSSHRDTNSNQPQH
TRBV10-2	TRBJ2-7	ASSESGGNEQY
TRBV12-3/TRBV12-4	TRBJ1-6	ASTLSVNSPLH
TRBV7-9	TRBJ1-1	ASSPSRGTVNTEAF
TRBV28	TRBJ2-7	ASSFSGLPGQY
TRBV20-1	TRBJ2-7	TRSGASGRAYEQY
TRBV29-1	TRBJ2-5	SVARGAGETQY
TRBV10-3	TRBJ2-7	AIRSLPTSYEQY
TRBV11-2	TRBJ2-3	ASSPSGARDTQY
TRBV20-1	TRBJ1-2	SARDPGGGAGGYT
TRBV7-9	TRBJ2-7	ASSPDSPRVGYEQY
TRBV7-9	TRBJ2-2	ASRRELF
TRBV7-3	TRBJ1-1	ASSVDGTTEAF
TRBV6-6	TRBJ1-4	ASSYGTVNEKLF
TRBV28	TRBJ2-7	ASKLYREQY
TRBV7-9	TRBJ1-5	ASSLIAGQPQH
TRBV7-9	TRBJ1-2	ASSPGGIYGYT
TRBV4-1	TRBJ1-5	ASSQPYRGRSNQPQH
TRBV7-9	TRBJ2-7	ASSSMVGTRTYEQY
TRBV5-6	TRBJ2-7	ASSSGPGQAYEQY
TRBV6-6	TRBJ2-5	ASSYRTLQETQY
TRBV11-2	.	ASSPMDWPQDNEQY
TRBV20-1	TRBJ1-1	SARDWEVTEAF
TRBV4-3	TRBJ2-7	ASSVRQRDNEQY
TRBV11-2	TRBJ1-2	ASSLGGAGGYT
TRBV20-1	TRBJ2-2	SARGLADTGELF
TRBV10-2	TRBJ2-7	ASTAAVSSYEQY
TRBV7-2	TRBJ1-2	ASRMDTLKGYT
TRBV28	TRBJ1-1	ASSFFRAF
TRBV10-3	TRBJ1-2	AISVPDQGNYGYT